The rows below give T cell receptor beta chains drawn from one sample of a study of breast tumors, draining lymph nodes, adjacent tissues. TCRdb re-derived calls from the multiplex PCR reads in MiXCR, one entry per CDR3 protein. The sample lists under 110,000 distinct CDR3 sequences, approximately 28% seen once, with approximately 5% in the top ten. The sequencing sample was made of axillary lymph node tissue. The receptors derive from a female donor with breast cancer. Some clones in this sample may be carry-over from other donors' samples. CDR3s include the opening cysteine and the closing phenylalanine or tryptophan. D genes are given only for firm matches. Clone size is not always given. Where it is, it says once, few, many or a class for expanded clones.

CDR3nt,CDR3aa,v_gene,j_gene,d_gene,abundance
TGTGCCAGCAGCTTAAGGGGTCGGCCGTACTATGGCTACACCTTC,CASSLRGRPYYGYTF,TRBV7-9,TRBJ1-2,NA,many
TGCGCCAGCAGCCTTAAGCGTACCTACGAGCAGTACTTC,CASSLKRTYEQYF,TRBV4-1,TRBJ2-7,NA,many
TGTGCCAGTAGCGTACAGGCATCTGGAAACACCATATATTTT,CASSVQASGNTIYF,TRBV19,TRBJ1-3,NA,many
TGCGCCAGCAGCTCACAGGGTCCAGATACGCAGTATTTT,CASSSQGPDTQYF,TRBV5-1,TRBJ2-3,NA,NA
TGTGCCAGCAGCTTAGGTGTGGGACCCTATAGCAATCAGCCCCAGCATTTT,CASSLGVGPYSNQPQHF,TRBV7-9,TRBJ1-5,NA,many
TGTGCCAGCAGCCAGTGGGCGGGCGGGGAGACCGGGGAGCTGTTTTTT,CASSQWAGGETGELFF,TRBV7-6,TRBJ2-2,NA,many
TGTGCCAGCAGCGTAGCTGTGGGGCCTCACTCTGGGGCCAACGTCCTGACTTTC,CASSVAVGPHSGANVLTF,TRBV9,TRBJ2-6,NA,many
TGTGCCAGCAGTTACGATCAGGGAAAGCAGTTCTTC,CASSYDQGKQFF,TRBV6-6,TRBJ2-1,NA,NA
TGTGCCAGCAGTCACCCGGACAGGGGAGTACATGAGCAGTTCTTC,CASSHPDRGVHEQFF,TRBV6-5,TRBJ2-1,TRBD1,many
NA,CASSFYICSAPQGTEQFF,TRBV2,TRBJ2-1,NA,NA
TGTGCCAGCAGAGTAGACAGGGGTGGGACTGAAGCTTTCTTT,CASRVDRGGTEAFF,TRBV11-3,TRBJ1-1,TRBD1,NA
TGCGCCAGCAGCCAAACTAGCGGGGGTGTTCTTGAGACCCAGTACTTC,CASSQTSGGVLETQYF,TRBV4-3,TRBJ2-5,TRBD2,many
TGTGCCAGCAGGACGACAGGGGGATCTAATGAAAAACTGTTTTTT,CASRTTGGSNEKLFF,TRBV6-5,TRBJ1-4,TRBD1,NA
TGTGCCAGCAGCGTAGCTGGGGGCAGTGGGTCACCCCTCCACTTT,CASSVAGGSGSPLHF,TRBV9,TRBJ1-6,NA,many
TGTACCAGCAGTAAGTTCCGGACAGGAACGTACAATGAGCAGTTCTTC,CTSSKFRTGTYNEQFF,TRBV2,TRBJ2-1,TRBD1,NA
TGTGCCAGCAGCCCAGGGGCGGGAGGGGGGGTACACGAGCAGTTCTTC,CASSPGAGGGVHEQFF,TRBV7-6,TRBJ2-1,TRBD2,many
TGTGCCAGCAGCGAGCCGGGACTAGCGGGAGGACCAGCCTCCTACAATGAGCAGTTCTTC,CASSEPGLAGGPASYNEQFF,TRBV9,TRBJ2-1,TRBD2,many
TGCGCCAGCAGCCAAGCTCCGGAACGGATGACTCAGTACTTC,CASSQAPERMTQYF,TRBV4-1,TRBJ2-7,NA,many
TGTGCCACCAGTGCAAAAGGACTAGCGGGAGACCGCGAGCAGTTCTTC,CATSAKGLAGDREQFF,TRBV24-1,TRBJ2-1,TRBD2,many
TGTGCCAGCAGCCCACTTTTCAGCTCTGGGGCCAACGTCCTGACTTTC,CASSPLFSSGANVLTF,TRBV2,TRBJ2-6,NA,NA
TGTGCCAGCCGTAACAGCCCCTACGAGCAGTACTTC,CASRNSPYEQYF,TRBV2,TRBJ2-7,NA,NA
TGCGCCAGCAGCTTTCTTAGGACAGTACCCTACAATGAGCAGTTCTTC,CASSFLRTVPYNEQFF,TRBV5-1,TRBJ2-1,NA,many
TGTGCCAGCAGCTTATGGGGCGGATACTCTGGGGCCAACGTCCTGACTTTC,CASSLWGGYSGANVLTF,TRBV7-9,TRBJ2-6,NA,many
TGTGCCAGCAGCTCCGCGACTAGCGGGAGGTACGAGCAGTACTTC,CASSSATSGRYEQYF,TRBV5-4,TRBJ2-7,TRBD2,many
TGTGCCAGCAGCAGCGGGACAGGTGGGGTCTACGAGCAGTACTTC,CASSSGTGGVYEQYF,TRBV11-2,TRBJ2-7,NA,many
TGTGCCAGCAGTCAAACCGGGACAGGGGGCATCGCCTGGGGTCAGCCCCAGCATTTT,CASSQTGTGGIAWGQPQHF,TRBV7-2,TRBJ1-5,TRBD1,many
TGTGCCAGCAGTCCCCGGGACAGGGGTATAGTTAATTCACCCCTCCACTTT,CASSPRDRGIVNSPLHF,TRBV6-5,TRBJ1-6,TRBD1,many
TGTGCCAGCAGCTTCGGCGGGACCACCTACGAGCAGTACTTC,CASSFGGTTYEQYF,TRBV11-2,TRBJ2-7,NA,NA
TGTGCCAGCAGCTTCTCTGTGGAGGTTGAGCAGTTCTTC,CASSFSVEVEQFF,TRBV7-2,TRBJ2-1,NA,many
TGCGCCAGCAGCCAAGACGTCAGCTACGAGCAGTACTTC,CASSQDVSYEQYF,TRBV4-3,TRBJ2-7,NA,NA
TGTGCCAGCAGTTACGTGGGGGACCAGTACTTC,CASSYVGDQYF,TRBV6-6,TRBJ2-5,NA,NA
TGCGCCAGCAGCCAAGGGCTGGCAGACAATTCACCCCTCCACTTT,CASSQGLADNSPLHF,TRBV4-3,TRBJ1-6,NA,many
TGCAGTGCTAGACCCCCGCTAGGGGGACAGGGTGGCTATGGCTACACCTTC,CSARPPLGGQGGYGYTF,TRBV20-1,TRBJ1-2,TRBD1,many
TGTGCCAGCAGCTTGGGGCCCCGGGAAGATAATTCACCCCTCCACTTT,CASSLGPREDNSPLHF,TRBV5-5,TRBJ1-6,NA,many
TGTGCCACCATTTTTTCGCGACCGGAGACCCAGTACTTC,CATIFSRPETQYF,TRBV24-1,TRBJ2-5,NA,many
TGTGCCAGCAGCTTAGAAAGGGGGAGCACAGATACGCAGTATTTT,CASSLERGSTDTQYF,TRBV11-1,TRBJ2-3,NA,many
TGTGCCAGCAGCTTAGGCCTAGCGGCCCGCGGAGATACGCAGTATTTT,CASSLGLAARGDTQYF,TRBV11-1,TRBJ2-3,TRBD2,NA
TGTGCCAGCAGCTTGGCCTGGACAGGGGGCGAGCAGTACTTC,CASSLAWTGGEQYF,TRBV5-4,TRBJ2-7,TRBD1,once
TGTGCCAGCAGCTTAGATCGGGGGGCTGGAGGCTACACCTTC,CASSLDRGAGGYTF,TRBV11-2,TRBJ1-2,NA,many
TGTGCCAGCAGCTTAACGGGGACATCCAGCACAGATACGCAGTATTTT,CASSLTGTSSTDTQYF,TRBV7-3,TRBJ2-3,NA,many
TGTGCCATCAGTGGTCAGATATACGAGCAGTACTTC,CAISGQIYEQYF,TRBV10-3,TRBJ2-7,NA,many